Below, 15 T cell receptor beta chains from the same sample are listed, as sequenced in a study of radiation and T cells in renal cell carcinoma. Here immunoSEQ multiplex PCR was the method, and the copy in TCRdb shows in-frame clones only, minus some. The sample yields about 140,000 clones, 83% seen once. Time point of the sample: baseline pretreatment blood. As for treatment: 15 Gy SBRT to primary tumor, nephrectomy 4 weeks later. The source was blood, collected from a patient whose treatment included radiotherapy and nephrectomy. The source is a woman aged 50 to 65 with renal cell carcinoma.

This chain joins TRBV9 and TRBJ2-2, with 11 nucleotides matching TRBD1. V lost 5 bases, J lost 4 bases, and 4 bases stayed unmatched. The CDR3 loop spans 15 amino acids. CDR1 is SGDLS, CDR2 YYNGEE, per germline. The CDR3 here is CASRGTGGGTGELFF. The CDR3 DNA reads TGTGCCAGCAGGGGGACAGGGGGTGGCACCGGGGAGCTGTTTTTT.

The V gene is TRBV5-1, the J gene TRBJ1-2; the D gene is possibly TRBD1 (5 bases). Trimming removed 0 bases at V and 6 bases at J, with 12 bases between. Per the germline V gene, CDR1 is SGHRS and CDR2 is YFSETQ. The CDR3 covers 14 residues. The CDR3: CASSLAQGLDGYTF. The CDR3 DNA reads TGCGCCAGCAGCTTGGCTCAGGGTTTGGATGGCTACACCTTC.

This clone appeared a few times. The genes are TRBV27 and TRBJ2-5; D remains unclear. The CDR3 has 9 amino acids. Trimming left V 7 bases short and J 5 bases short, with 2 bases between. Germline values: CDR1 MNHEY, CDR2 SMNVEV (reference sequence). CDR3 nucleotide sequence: TGTGCCAGCAAGGAGACCCAGTACTTC. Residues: CASKETQYF.

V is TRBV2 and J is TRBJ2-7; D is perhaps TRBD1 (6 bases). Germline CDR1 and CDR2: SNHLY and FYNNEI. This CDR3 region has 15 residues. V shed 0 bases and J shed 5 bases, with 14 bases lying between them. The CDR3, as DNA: TGTGCCAGCAGTGAAGCGGGGTACAGGGTCCACGAGCAGTACTTC. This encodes CASSEAGYRVHEQYF.

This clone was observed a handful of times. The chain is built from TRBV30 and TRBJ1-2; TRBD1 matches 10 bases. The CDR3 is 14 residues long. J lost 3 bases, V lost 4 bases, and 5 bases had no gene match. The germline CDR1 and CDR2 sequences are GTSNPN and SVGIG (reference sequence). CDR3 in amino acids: CAWTRTGGYYGYTF. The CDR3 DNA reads TGTGCCTGGACCCGGACAGGGGGGTACTATGGCTACACCTTC.

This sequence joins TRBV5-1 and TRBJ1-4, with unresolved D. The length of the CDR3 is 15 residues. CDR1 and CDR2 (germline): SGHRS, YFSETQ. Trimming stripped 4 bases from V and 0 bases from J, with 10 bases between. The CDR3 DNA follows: TGCGCCAGCAGCCCAGGATCTGCAACTAATGAAAAACTGTTTTTT. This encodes CASSPGSATNEKLFF.

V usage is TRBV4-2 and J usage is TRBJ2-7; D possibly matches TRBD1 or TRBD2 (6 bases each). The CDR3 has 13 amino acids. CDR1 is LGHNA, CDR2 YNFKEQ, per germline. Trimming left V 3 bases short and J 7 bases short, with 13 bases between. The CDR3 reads CASSQGGPGEQYF. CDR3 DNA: TGTGCCAGCAGCCAGGGGGGCCCGGGAGAGCAGTACTTC.

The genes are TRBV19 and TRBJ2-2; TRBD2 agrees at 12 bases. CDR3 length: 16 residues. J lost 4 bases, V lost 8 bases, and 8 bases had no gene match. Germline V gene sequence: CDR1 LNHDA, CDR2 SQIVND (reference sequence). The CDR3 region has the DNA TGTGCCAGTTATATTTTGACTAGCGGGGGCACCGGGGAGCTGTTTTTT. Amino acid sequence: CASYILTSGGTGELFF.

In DNA, the CDR3 is TGTGCCATCAGTGAGTCGACTCTGGCAGGGGGAAACACCATATATTTT. It codes for CAISESTLAGGNTIYF. The rearrangement links TRBV10-3 to TRBJ1-3, with D possibly matching TRBD1 (5 bases). Germline V lookup: CDR1 ENHRY, CDR2 SYGVKD. V was pared by 0 bases and J by 4 bases, with 13 bases between. The CDR3 is made up of 16 amino acids.

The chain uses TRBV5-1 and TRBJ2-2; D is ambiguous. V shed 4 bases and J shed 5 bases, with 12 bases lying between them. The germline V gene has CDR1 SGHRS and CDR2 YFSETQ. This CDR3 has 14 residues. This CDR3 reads CASSLDGVTGELFF. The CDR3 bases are TGCGCCAGCAGCCTGGACGGAGTAACCGGGGAGCTGTTTTTT.

The CDR3 nucleotides read TGTGCCAGTAGCCGCACAGGGGGCACCTCTGGAAACACCATATATTTT. Translated, it gives CASSRTGGTSGNTIYF. The chain employs TRBV19 and TRBJ1-3, with 9 nucleotides matching TRBD1. This CDR3 region has 16 residues. CDR1 is LNHDA, CDR2 SQIVND, per germline (reference sequence). Trimming cost V 6 bases and J 0 bases; bases outside gene matches: 6.

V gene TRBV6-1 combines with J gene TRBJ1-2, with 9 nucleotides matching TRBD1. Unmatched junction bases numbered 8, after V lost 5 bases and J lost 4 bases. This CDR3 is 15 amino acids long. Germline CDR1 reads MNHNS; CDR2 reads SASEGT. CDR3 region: CASSRPGQGFYGYTF. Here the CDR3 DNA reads TGTGCCAGCAGTAGACCGGGACAGGGTTTCTATGGCTACACCTTC.

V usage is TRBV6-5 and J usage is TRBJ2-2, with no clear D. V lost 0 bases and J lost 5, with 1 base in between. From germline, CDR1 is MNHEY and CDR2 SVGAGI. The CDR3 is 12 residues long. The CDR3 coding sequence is TGTGCCAGCAGTTACTCGACCGGGGAGCTGTTTTTT. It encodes CASSYSTGELFF.

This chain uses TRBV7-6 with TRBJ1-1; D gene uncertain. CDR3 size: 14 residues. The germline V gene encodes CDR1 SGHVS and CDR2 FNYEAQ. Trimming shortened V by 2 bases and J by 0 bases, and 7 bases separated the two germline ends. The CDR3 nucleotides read TGTGCCAGCAGCTTAAACCCGATGAACACTGAAGCTTTCTTT. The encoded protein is CASSLNPMNTEAFF.

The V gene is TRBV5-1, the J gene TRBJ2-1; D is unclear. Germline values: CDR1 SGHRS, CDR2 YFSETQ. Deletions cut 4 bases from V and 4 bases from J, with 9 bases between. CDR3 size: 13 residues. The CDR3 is CASSDTTYNEQFF. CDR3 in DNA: TGCGCCAGCAGCGACACTACTTACAATGAGCAGTTCTTC.